The 27 T cell receptor beta chains below come from one sample, sequenced in a study of control samples from healthy donors and cancer patients (TCRdb year 2020). Libraries came from the immunoSEQ multiplex PCR assay. TCRdb mirrors the immuneACCESS table, restricted to in-frame sequences. Some clones are absent from its copies; in checked studies, under half trace to an unresolved V gene, and the reason for the others is unknown. The sample table holds about 150,000 clones, of which around nine tenths were seen once. Clones ranked in the top ten supply 0.68% of the sample. What was sequenced was blood. The receptors derive from a woman aged 25 to 39 in good health.

This chain joins TRBV6-2 or TRBV6-3 and TRBJ2-2; 9 nucleotides align to TRBD1. The CDR3 consists of 17 residues. Germline CDR1 and CDR2: MNHEY and SVGEGT. Trimming took 7 bases from V and 0 from J; bases not matched to a gene: 9. CDR3 sequence reads: CASNPNDRGSNTGELFF. The CDR3 coding sequence is TGTGCCAGCAACCCGAATGACAGGGGGTCGAACACCGGGGAGCTGTTTTTT.

The V gene is TRBV19, the J gene TRBJ1-2, with unresolved D. The germline V gene encodes CDR1 LNHDA and CDR2 SQIVND (reference sequence). The CDR3 covers 13 residues. The V end was cut by 7 bases, the J end by 0 bases, with 9 bases between. CDR3 in amino acids: CASTRAANYGYTF. Written as DNA, the CDR3 is TGTGCCAGTACAAGGGCAGCTAACTATGGCTACACCTTC.

The rearrangement links TRBV15 to TRBJ1-2; 7 nucleotides agree with TRBD1. This CDR3 is 18 amino acids long. CDR1 LNHNV and CDR2 YYDKDF come from the germline V gene (reference sequence). V trimming: 5 bases; J trimming: 1 base; junction bases outside the gene matches: 16. CDR3 sequence: CATSGPLDRTPFNYGYTF. The CDR3 DNA is TGTGCCACCAGCGGACCCCTGGACAGGACCCCTTTTAACTATGGCTACACCTTC.

On this clone itself: One end of the junction varies from germline; a read error may be responsible. The chain joins TRBV5-6 to TRBJ2-1; tentative D call: TRBD2 (5 bases). Germline loops: CDR1 SGHDT, CDR2 YYEEEE. The CDR3 totals 12 residues. CDR3 sequence reads: CASTAGPTRGIF. For the CDR3, the DNA is TGTGCCAGCACCGCCGGACCAACTAGAGGGATCTTC.

V and J are TRBV6-2 or TRBV6-3 and TRBJ2-5; the D gene is possibly TRBD2 (6 bases). Per the germline V gene, CDR1 is MNHEY and CDR2 is SVGEGT. The germline V and J ends were trimmed by 5 bases and 11 bases, with 12 bases remaining between them. There are 11 residues in the CDR3. The CDR3 DNA reads as TGTGCCAGCAGTAGCGGGCCCCCGCAGTACTTC. It encodes CASSSGPPQYF.

The chain uses TRBV7-9 and TRBJ2-5; D remains unclear. Per the germline V gene, CDR1 is SEHNR and CDR2 is FQNEAQ (reference sequence). The CDR3 has 15 amino acids. V dropped 5 bases and J dropped 2 bases, with 15 bases sitting between them. The chain's CDR3 is CASSPPRLVQETQYF. The CDR3 region has the DNA TGTGCCAGCAGCCCACCGAGGCTAGTTCAAGAGACCCAGTACTTC.

The rearrangement uses TRBV5-1 and TRBJ2-1; 10 positions agree with TRBD2. V was clipped by 0 bases and J by 4 bases; unmatched bases: 1. This CDR3 has 15 amino acids. Germline lookup yields CDR1 SGHRS and CDR2 YFSETQ. Here the CDR3 DNA reads TGCGCCAGCAGCTTGGGAGCGGGAGGGTACAATGAGCAGTTCTTC. Translation: CASSLGAGGYNEQFF.

The chain combines TRBV9 with TRBJ2-3; D might be TRBD1 or TRBD2, each matching 6 bases. Deletions cut 4 bases from V and 3 bases from J, with 15 bases between. The CDR3 is made up of 15 amino acids. CDR1 SGDLS and CDR2 YYNGEE come from the germline V gene. The CDR3 bases are TGTGCCAGCAGCCTTGACGGGGGCGGGACAGATACGCAGTATTTT. This codes for CASSLDGGGTDTQYF.

The CDR3 here is CASSPGETRGTDTQYF. CDR3 coding DNA: TGCGCCAGCAGCCCAGGGGAGACTAGGGGCACAGATACGCAGTATTTT. This chain connects TRBV5-1 to TRBJ2-3; possibly TRBD1 or TRBD2 for D (6 bases each). Per the germline V gene, CDR1 is SGHRS and CDR2 is YFSETQ. Trimming shortened V by 4 bases and J by 1 base, and 16 bases separated the two germline ends. The CDR3 contains 16 residues.

Details on this clone: In the same sample, other DNA sequences code for this CDR3. This chain joins TRBV5-1 and TRBJ2-2; D may be TRBD1 (7 bases). Trimming pared 0 bases from V and 0 bases from J, leaving 24 bases between. This CDR3 comprises 21 residues. The V gene's germline CDR1 is SGHRS and CDR2 YFSETQ. In DNA, the CDR3 is TGCGCCAGCAGCTTGGTTTGGAAGGGGTGGGGGGACAGTCCGAACACCGGGGAGCTGTTTTTT. Its translation: CASSLVWKGWGDSPNTGELFF.

The table lists this clone with a few counts. This chain connects TRBV4-1 to TRBJ2-1; D call uncertain. This CDR3 has 14 residues. Germline CDR1 reads MGHRA; CDR2 reads YSYEKL. The V end lost 8 bases, the J end lost 4 bases, and 15 bases lay between the germline ends. CDR3 DNA: TGCGCCAGCGCATCTGCGGACCGGTACAATGAGCAGTTCTTC. This gives the protein CASASADRYNEQFF.

V is TRBV7-9 and J is TRBJ2-7, with D possibly TRBD1 on 6 matching bases. The V end lost 5 bases, the J end lost 5 bases, and 10 bases lay between the germline ends. The V gene's germline CDR1 is SEHNR and CDR2 FQNEAQ (reference sequence). This CDR3 contains 12 residues. The CDR3 reads CASSDHRDEQYF. In nucleotides, the CDR3 is TGTGCCAGCAGCGACCACAGGGACGAGCAGTACTTC.

The chain carries TRBV2 and TRBJ2-2; D possibly uses TRBD1 or TRBD2 (5 bases each). Per the germline V gene, CDR1 is SNHLY and CDR2 is FYNNEI. This CDR3 spans 14 amino acids. The V end was cut by 2 bases, the J end by 4 bases, with 8 bases between. CDR3 in DNA: TGTGCCAGCAGTGAACAGGGACCCACCGGGGAGCTGTTTTTT. It codes for CASSEQGPTGELFF.

The chain combines TRBV5-4 with TRBJ2-7, with unresolved D. Trimming pared 0 bases from V and 9 bases from J, leaving 13 bases between. CDR3 length: 13 amino acids. Germline V lookup: CDR1 SGHNT, CDR2 YYREEE (reference sequence). CDR3: CASSLAKQWTQYF. DNA for the CDR3: TGTGCCAGCAGCTTGGCCAAACAGTGGACGCAGTACTTC.

The chain links TRBV9 to TRBJ2-7, with unresolved D. Trimming pared 0 bases from V and 2 bases from J, leaving 9 bases between. Looked up from germline, CDR1 is SGDLS and CDR2 is YYNGEE. The CDR3 is 14 residues long. The CDR3, as DNA: TGTGCCAGCAGCGTAGACGGCTGGACCTACGAGCAGTACTTC. It translates to CASSVDGWTYEQYF.

This clone was recorded a few times. V usage is TRBV5-3 and J usage is TRBJ1-1; no firm D call. TRBV5-3 is an ORF, and what it does is uncertain. Trimming removed 10 bases at V and 4 bases at J, with 17 bases between. The CDR3 covers 13 residues. CDR3 region: CAARTGWGTEAFF. In DNA form, the CDR3 reads TGTGCCGCTCGGACGGGATGGGGCACTGAAGCTTTCTTT.

This rearrangement joins TRBV24-1 to TRBJ2-1; D call uncertain. Trimming cost V 2 bases and J 2 bases, with 12 bases left between them. This CDR3 contains 16 residues. Germline V gene data show CDR1 as KGHDR and CDR2 as SFDVKD. CDR3 coding DNA: TGTGCCACCAGTGATTCCTTTTCACCTACCTACAATGAGCAGTTCTTC. The encoded protein is CATSDSFSPTYNEQFF.

The V gene is TRBV12-3 or TRBV12-4, the J gene TRBJ2-7; D is possibly TRBD1 (5 bases). The CDR3 consists of 13 residues. V was shortened by 1 base and J by 3 bases, with 7 bases between the two germline ends. CDR3 DNA: TGTGCCAGCAGTTTAGGACAGTACTACGAGCAGTACTTC. It yields the protein CASSLGQYYEQYF.

The CDR3, as DNA: TGTGCCAGCAGCACGACAGGGGGCACTGAAGCTTTCTTT. Its translation: CASSTTGGTEAFF. The chain carries TRBV13 and TRBJ1-1, with TRBD1 matching over 9 bases. Per the germline V gene, CDR1 is PRHDT and CDR2 is FYEKMQ (reference sequence). V was clipped by 5 bases and J by 4 bases; unmatched bases: 2. The CDR3 loop spans 13 amino acids. Looking up the rest from reference TRBV13 and TRBJ1-1 gives the full variable domain: AAGVIQSPRHLIKEKRETATLKCYPIPRHDTVYWYQQGPGQDPQFLISFYEKMQSDKGSIPDRFSAQQFSDYHSELNMSSLELGDSALYFCASSTTGGTEAFFGQGTRLTVV.

The chain couples TRBV5-6 to TRBJ2-3; 12 bases agree with TRBD1. The length of the CDR3 is 17 residues. Germline values: CDR1 SGHDT, CDR2 YYEEEE. The V and J ends lost 4 bases and 3 bases, in that order; junction bases with no gene match: 9. In DNA form, the CDR3 reads TGTGCCAGCAGCGGGACAGGGGGCTTAATATATACAGATACGCAGTATTTT. This sequence encodes CASSGTGGLIYTDTQYF.

The rearrangement uses TRBV2 and TRBJ1-2; D gene uncertain. V was clipped by 2 bases and J by 8 bases, with 12 bases between them. Per germline, CDR1 SNHLY and CDR2 FYNNEI. The CDR3 runs to 13 residues. CDR3 nucleotide sequence: TGTGCCAGCAGTGAATACGGATCGACCGGCTACACCTTC. Its translation: CASSEYGSTGYTF.

The chain joins TRBV6-1 to TRBJ2-7, with 14 bases identical to TRBD2. CDR3 length: 16 amino acids. With V trimmed by 1 base and J by 6 bases, 5 bases remained unmatched. From germline, CDR1 is MNHNS and CDR2 SASEGT. CDR3 coding DNA: TGTGCCAGCAGTGAAGGAGGGACTAGCGGGAGTCGCGAGCAGTACTTC. Translated, it gives CASSEGGTSGSREQYF.

The chain is built from TRBV6-5 and TRBJ2-7; tentative D call: TRBD1 (5 bases). This CDR3 region has 15 residues. V lost 3 bases to trimming and J lost 4 bases, with 16 bases between them. Germline V gene sequence: CDR1 MNHEY, CDR2 SVGAGI. The CDR3 spells CASSYGVQGPYEQYF. CDR3 bases: TGTGCCAGCAGTTATGGTGTCCAGGGTCCTTACGAGCAGTACTTC.

V usage is TRBV12-3 or TRBV12-4 and J usage is TRBJ1-2, with D perhaps TRBD1 (5 bases). The CDR3 runs to 13 residues. V dropped 3 bases and J dropped 3 bases, with 8 bases sitting between them. CDR3 residues: CASSFRDDYGYTF. DNA for the CDR3: TGTGCCAGCAGTTTCCGGGACGACTATGGCTACACCTTC.

The rearrangement joins TRBV10-3 to TRBJ1-1; D may be TRBD1 (5 bases). Deletions cut 9 bases from V and 2 bases from J, with 13 bases between. CDR1 and CDR2 (germline): ENHRY, SYGVKD. CDR3 length equals 13 residues. CDR3 nucleotides: TGTGCCATGGGTTCAGGGCGTAACACTGAAGCTTTCTTT. Translated, it gives CAMGSGRNTEAFF.

This clone appeared once. At one end the junction does not follow the germline gene, possibly because of a read error. The chain joins TRBV6-5 to TRBJ1-3; D call uncertain. This CDR3 comprises 16 residues. Looked up from germline, CDR1 is MNHEY and CDR2 is SVGAGI. CDR3 amino acids: CASSYYLPDSGNTIYF. CDR3 coding DNA: TGTGCCAGCAGTTACTACCTTCCGGACTCTGGTAACACCATATATTTT.

The V call is TRBV6-5, the J call TRBJ2-7; no definite D call. Trimming pared 5 bases from V and 6 bases from J, leaving 17 bases between. This CDR3 contains 14 residues. Germline CDR1 is MNHEY and CDR2 is SVGAGI. As DNA, the CDR3 is TGTGCCAGCAGTCCTGACACGATTCCTCTCGAGCAGTACTTC. Its protein product is CASSPDTIPLEQYF.